Described below is a single T cell receptor beta chain sequence and its context. The antigen is unknown. The protocol was immunoSEQ multiplex PCR, while the TCRdb copy is restricted to in-frame clones and leaves out a portion. The sample consists of 100,000 to 150,000 clones, 75% to 90% of them appearing once. The V end lost 2 bases, the J end lost 0 bases, and 14 bases lay between the germline ends. The CDR3 runs to 16 residues. Germline V gene sequence: CDR1 SGDLS, CDR2 YYNGEE. These data are taken from a study of T cell responses to AZD1222 COVID-19 vaccine. Study results and caveats: It was only a handful of AZD1222 recipients who were seropositive at baseline. White British people made up most donors, females outnumbered males, and clonal diversity was possibly underestimated. In all cases, repertoires were sampled only after the peak T cell response.

The receptor comes from an adult in good health. This material consisted of peripheral blood, taken on day 0 of AZD1222 vaccination. J is TRBJ1-2 and V is TRBV9, with a weak D call TRBD1 (6 bases). The chain's CDR3 is CASSVTGFDPNYGYTF. CDR3 DNA sequence: TGTGCCAGCAGCGTCACAGGGTTTGACCCTAACTATGGCTACACCTTC.